The 31 T cell receptor beta chains below all came from one sample that was sequenced in a study of Graves' ophthalmopathy and Graves' hyperthyroidism. Transcripts of RNA were the source for amplifying TCR beta CDR3 regions. The workflow started with a first-round RT-PCR run with HTBI primers and then moved on to a second-round multiplex PCR. TCRdb processed the multiplex PCR reads anew with MiXCR; each CDR3 protein has one entry. The table includes about 700,000 distinct CDR3 sequences, roughly two fifths detected once. The sample was peripheral blood. The receptors here all came from an adult man with Graves' ophthalmopathy.

About this clonotype itself: A single base separates this from a much larger clone, so it may be a read error. The rearrangement uses TRBV10-2 and TRBJ1-4; D gene uncertain. The germline V gene encodes CDR1 WSHSY and CDR2 SAAADI. The CDR3 loop spans 13 amino acids. V was pared by 2 bases and J by 4 bases, with 5 bases between. CDR3 protein: CASSEGDNEKLFF. CDR3 bases: TGCGCCAGCAGTGAGGGGGATAATGAAAAACTGTTTTTT.

V usage is TRBV7-9 and J usage is TRBJ1-5, with unresolved D. Trimming took 2 bases from V and 11 from J, leaving 19 bases between them. The CDR3 has 15 amino acids. CDR1 is SEHNR, CDR2 FQNEAQ, per germline (reference sequence). The CDR3 DNA follows: TGTGCCAGCAGCTTAATTAGTTGGGGAACGGAGACCCAGCATTTT. Translating it yields CASSLISWGTETQHF.

This clonotype was counted ten times or more. V usage is TRBV6-6 and J usage is TRBJ2-5; D is possibly TRBD1 (5 bases). The CDR3 sequence is 13 residues long. The germline V and J ends were trimmed by 6 bases and 1 base, with 9 bases remaining between them. The germline V gene has CDR1 MNHNY and CDR2 SVGAGI (reference sequence). The CDR3 DNA reads as TGTGCCAGCAGAGGGGCCGGCCAAGAGACCCAGTACTTC. Its protein product is CASRGAGQETQYF.

In regard to this clonotype: This may be a read error: a much more frequent sequence differs by one nucleotide. The chain couples TRBV9 to TRBJ1-6, with D uncertain. The CDR3 consists of 13 residues. CDR1 is SGDLS and CDR2 is YYNGEE in the germline V gene. This CDR3 reads CASSYVGTSPPHF. In DNA form, the CDR3 reads TGTGCCAGCAGTTACGTCGGAACTTCACCCCCCCACTTT.

This clonotype was counted only a few times. The chain recombines TRBV7-9 with TRBJ2-7; 10 nucleotides line up with TRBD2. J lost 6 bases, V lost 2 bases, and 10 bases had no gene match. This CDR3 region has 16 residues. CDR1 and CDR2 (germline): SEHNR, FQNEAQ (reference sequence). The CDR3 DNA reads as TGTGCCAGCAGCTTACCGAGACTAGCGGGCGGCCTCGAGCAGTACTTC. The encoded protein is CASSLPRLAGGLEQYF.

This clonotype was observed at least ten times. The chain carries TRBV9 and TRBJ2-2, with 8 positions matching TRBD2. V trimming: 5 bases; J trimming: 5 bases; junction bases outside the gene matches: 5. This CDR3 comprises 14 residues. Germline assignment: CDR1 SGDLS and CDR2 YYNGEE. CDR3: CASSPAGVTGELFF. The DNA for the CDR3 is TGTGCCAGCAGTCCAGCGGGAGTTACCGGGGAGCTGTTTTTT. Filled out from reference TRBV9 and TRBJ2-2, the complete variable domain reads DSGVTQTPKHLITATGQRVTLRCSPRSGDLSVYWYQQSLDQGLQFLIQYYNGEERAKGNILERFSAQQFPDLHSELNLSSLELGDSALYFCASSPAGVTGELFFGEGSRLTVL.

V gene TRBV5-1 combines with J gene TRBJ1-1; D may be TRBD1 (5 bases). Germline CDR1 is SGHRS and CDR2 is YFSETQ. The CDR3 runs to 15 residues. Deletions cut 4 bases from V and 8 bases from J, with 21 bases between. The CDR3 DNA is TGCGCCAGCAGCGGGCTGGCGGGGGAAGGTGGGGAAGCTTTCTTT. It is translated as CASSGLAGEGGEAFF.

This clonotype was seen many times. The rearrangement links TRBV7-9 to TRBJ1-2; no reliable D call. Germline CDR1 is SEHNR and CDR2 is FQNEAQ (reference sequence). The CDR3 runs to 14 residues. Deletions cut 1 base from V and 7 bases from J, with 13 bases between. The chain's CDR3 is CASSLGRGGIGYTF. The CDR3 DNA follows: TGTGCCAGCAGCTTAGGTCGAGGAGGTATTGGCTACACCTTC.

Many counts were recorded for this clonotype. The rearrangement joins TRBV7-2 to TRBJ1-3; D ambiguous. V was pared by 5 bases and J by 3 bases, with 17 bases between. Germline V CDR1 and CDR2: SGHTA, FQGNSA. The CDR3 loop spans 16 amino acids. DNA of the CDR3: TGTGCCAGCAGCCGGGATCCCGGGCAGTATGGAAACACCATATATTTT. It encodes CASSRDPGQYGNTIYF.

The J gene is TRBJ2-1, the V gene TRBV25-1; D is tentatively TRBD1 or TRBD2 (5 bases each). There are 20 residues in the CDR3. The V end lost 6 bases, the J end lost 2 bases, and 29 bases lay between the germline ends. Per the germline V gene, CDR1 is MGHDK and CDR2 is SYGVNS. CDR3 amino acids: CASSGALDPRNGYTYNEQFF. The DNA of the CDR3 is TGTGCCAGCAGCGGGGCCTTGGACCCAAGGAATGGCTACACCTACAATGAGCAGTTCTTC.

The chain employs TRBV3-1 and TRBJ2-5; D is unclear. The CDR3 runs 15 residues. The V and J ends lost 1 base and 2 bases respectively, with 11 bases between them. Germline CDR1 reads LGHDT; CDR2 reads YNNKEL (reference sequence). The CDR3 sequence is CASSQVPAAQETQYF. The CDR3 DNA reads as TGTGCCAGCAGCCAAGTCCCGGCAGCTCAAGAGACCCAGTACTTC.

This clonotype appeared many times. This chain uses TRBV7-9 with TRBJ2-7; 9 bases map to TRBD1. In germline, CDR1 is SEHNR, CDR2 FQNEAQ (reference sequence). CDR3 length: 16 amino acids. V was pared by 5 bases and J by 2 bases, with 10 bases of the junction left unmatched. CDR3: CASSQGGTGRAYEQYF. Here the CDR3 DNA reads TGTGCCAGCAGCCAAGGGGGGACAGGGAGGGCCTACGAGCAGTACTTC.

This clonotype showed up many times. CDR3 bases: TGTGCCAGCTCACCAAAGTTTACGGATGGCTACACCTTC. This sequence encodes CASSPKFTDGYTF. V usage is TRBV18 and J usage is TRBJ1-2; no firm D call. Germline values: CDR1 KGHSH, CDR2 LQKENI. Between the trimmed V and J ends, which lost 2 bases and 6 bases, there was a span of 10 bases. This CDR3 is built from 13 residues.

The chain is built from TRBV24-1 and TRBJ2-3; 8 bases are shared with TRBD2. This CDR3 has 16 amino acids. After removal of 4 bases from V and 0 bases from J, the junction contained 5 bases not matched to a gene. CDR1 is KGHDR, CDR2 SFDVKD, per germline. DNA for the CDR3: TGTGCCACCAGTGACCGTAGCGGGGTGAGCACAGATACGCAGTATTTT. It is translated as CATSDRSGVSTDTQYF.

The sample holds many counts of this clonotype. V usage is TRBV5-1 and J usage is TRBJ1-6; D gene uncertain. CDR1 is SGHRS and CDR2 is YFSETQ in the germline V gene. V dropped 0 bases and J dropped 9 bases, with 7 bases sitting between them. CDR3 size: 13 residues. The CDR3 sequence: CASSLAGRSPLHF. The DNA for the CDR3 is TGCGCCAGCAGCTTGGCCGGGCGTTCACCCCTCCACTTT.

In nucleotides, the CDR3 is TGTGCCATCAGTGCACCGGGACAGAGCCACAATCAGCCCCAGCATTTT. It translates to CAISAPGQSHNQPQHF. The chain recombines TRBV10-3 with TRBJ1-5; TRBD1 matches at 7 bases. V was clipped by 4 bases and J by 3 bases; unmatched bases: 9. In germline, CDR1 is ENHRY, CDR2 SYGVKD. The CDR3 totals 16 residues.

J is TRBJ2-2 and V is TRBV27, with D possibly TRBD2 on 6 matching bases. V shed 7 bases and J shed 7 bases, with 13 bases lying between them. Germline V gene lookup returns CDR1 MNHEY and CDR2 SMNVEV (reference sequence). The CDR3 runs to 13 residues. CDR3 sequence: CASISSGGGELFF. CDR3 DNA: TGTGCCAGCATAAGTAGCGGTGGCGGGGAGCTGTTTTTT.

The chain recombines TRBV7-6 with TRBJ1-5, with no clear D. The CDR3 runs to 14 residues. The V end was cut by 2 bases, the J end by 6 bases, with 11 bases between. Germline CDR1 reads SGHVS; CDR2 reads FNYEAQ. DNA of the CDR3: TGTGCCAGCAGCTTACTAAGCGGGGTTCAGCCCCAGCATTTT. It translates to CASSLLSGVQPQHF.

The rearrangement links TRBV29-1 to TRBJ2-5, with D perhaps matching TRBD1 or TRBD2 (5 bases each). CDR1 and CDR2 (germline): SQVTM, ANQGSEA. The ends were cut back, 5 bases at V and 4 bases at J, with 8 bases in the middle. CDR3 size: 11 residues. CDR3 sequence (DNA): TGCAGCGTTCTTGGGACAGAGACCCAGTACTTC. Translation gives CSVLGTETQYF.

This clonotype turned up a few times. The chain uses TRBV12-3 or TRBV12-4 and TRBJ2-5, with TRBD2 matching 10 bases. CDR3 length equals 17 residues. V lost 0 bases, J lost 5 bases, and 9 bases stayed unmatched. CDR3 protein: CASSLAASGRATETQYF. CDR3 nucleotide sequence: TGTGCCAGCAGTTTAGCGGCAAGCGGGAGGGCCACGGAGACCCAGTACTTC.

This clonotype was counted ten times or more. The rearrangement uses TRBV7-9 and TRBJ2-5, with no clear D. Germline V gene sequence: CDR1 SEHNR, CDR2 FQNEAQ (reference sequence). The CDR3 extends over 15 amino acids. Trimming stripped 1 base from V and 1 base from J, with 10 bases between. CDR3 residues: CASSLVQGPQETQYF. The CDR3 DNA reads as TGTGCCAGCAGCTTAGTTCAAGGGCCCCAAGAGACCCAGTACTTC.

As concerns this clonotype: No DNA is shown, since the ends of the CDR3 on it are uncertain; the CDR3 is the one TCRdb lists. The chain has TRBV10-3 and TRBJ2-7; the table's D gene call, TRBD1, was not cross checked with the DNA. The CDR3 contains 22 residues when both ends are counted. Germline V gene sequence: CDR1 ENHRY, CDR2 SYGVKD. The CDR3 reads CAISRTTDNEQFFGPGQETQYF.

This clonotype has just one count. A read error is possible here, since a much larger clone lies one base away. The rearrangement uses TRBV7-8 and TRBJ2-2; no reliable D call. V lost 5 bases, J lost 9 bases, and 13 bases lay in between. The CDR3 contains 13 residues. Germline V gene sequence: CDR1 SGHVS, CDR2 FQNEAQ. The CDR3 sequence: CASSHSGPRELFF. The CDR3 DNA sequence: TGTGCCAGCAGCCATTCCGGTCCGAGGGAGCTGTTTTTT.

In this sample, this clonotype turned up many times. V usage is TRBV10-3 and J usage is TRBJ2-2; D call uncertain. The CDR3 is made up of 14 amino acids. Germline CDR1 is ENHRY and CDR2 is SYGVKD. V dropped 0 bases and J dropped 6 bases, with 8 bases sitting between them. CDR3 residues: CAISESPGAGELFF. In DNA form, the CDR3 reads TGTGCCATCAGTGAGTCTCCTGGGGCCGGGGAGCTGTTTTTT.

Regarding this clonotype: Germline is not matched at one junction end, which may reflect a read error. The chain couples TRBV10-3 to TRBJ1-5; perhaps TRBD1 as D (5 bases). The CDR3 has 14 residues. Germline lookup yields CDR1 ENHRY and CDR2 SYGVKD. The DNA for the CDR3 is TGTGCCAGCAGTGCCGACAGCTACAATCAGCCCCAGCATTTT. It translates to CASSADSYNQPQHF.

In its sample, this clonotype was seen many times. The J gene is TRBJ1-4, the V gene TRBV7-9; TRBD1 aligns across 10 bases. The J segment lost 7 bases and the V segment lost 5 bases, leaving 7 bases of the junction unmatched. Per the germline V gene, CDR1 is SEHNR and CDR2 is FQNEAQ (reference sequence). This CDR3 contains 15 residues. CDR3 nucleotides: TGTGCCAGCAGCATCGGACAGGGGGTCGCTGAAAAACTGTTTTTT. Amino acids: CASSIGQGVAEKLFF.

This clonotype was counted many times. The CDR3 here is CAISEEGPTEQYF. The CDR3 DNA sequence: TGTGCCATCAGTGAGGAGGGACCTACCGAGCAGTACTTC. The chain employs TRBV10-3 and TRBJ2-7; D might be TRBD1 or TRBD2, each matching 5 bases. Trimming left V 2 bases short and J 6 bases short, with 11 bases between. In germline, CDR1 is ENHRY, CDR2 SYGVKD. The CDR3 loop spans 13 amino acids.

At least ten counts were recorded for this clonotype. The J gene is TRBJ1-2, the V gene TRBV19, with 7 bases fitting TRBD1. The germline gives CDR1 LNHDA, CDR2 SQIVND (reference sequence). CDR3 size: 17 residues. J lost 2 bases, V lost 4 bases, and 13 bases had no gene match. The CDR3 DNA sequence: TGTGCCAGTAGTAGCTGGCACCGGGACAGCACAAACTATGGCTACACCTTC. It is translated as CASSSWHRDSTNYGYTF.

This clonotype was counted ten times or more. V and J are TRBV7-9 and TRBJ2-7, with D perhaps TRBD1 (5 bases). The germline V gene has CDR1 SEHNR and CDR2 FQNEAQ (reference sequence). CDR3 length: 15 residues. The V and J ends lost 1 base and 5 bases respectively, with 15 bases between them. The CDR3 DNA sequence: TGTGCCAGCAGCTTAGGACAGCCTGGTCAAGACGAGCAGTACTTC. Translation: CASSLGQPGQDEQYF.

This clonotype has at least ten counts. V is TRBV7-9 and J is TRBJ2-5, with 10 bases matching TRBD2. V was clipped by 1 base and J by 6 bases; unmatched bases: 11. The germline CDR1 and CDR2 sequences are SEHNR and FQNEAQ (reference sequence). CDR3 length equals 17 residues. CDR3 nucleotide sequence: TGTGCCAGCAGCTTAGGGCAGCCTGGACTAGCGGAGAAGACCCAGTACTTC. It encodes CASSLGQPGLAEKTQYF. Full variable domain (missing parts from reference TRBV7-9 and TRBJ2-5): DTGVSQNPRHKITKRGQNVTFRCDPISEHNRLYWYRQTLGQGPEFLTYFQNEAQLEKSRLLSDRFSAERPKGSFSTLEIQRTEQGDSAMYLCASSLGQPGLAEKTQYFGPGTRLLVL.

This clonotype was found many times. This rearrangement joins TRBV29-1 to TRBJ2-5, with D hard to call. The V end lost 4 bases, the J end lost 5 bases, and 5 bases lay between the germline ends. CDR1 SQVTM and CDR2 ANQGSEA come from the germline V gene. CDR3 length equals 10 residues. CDR3 coding DNA: TGCAGCGTTGTCGCCGAGACCCAGTACTTC. Translation gives CSVVAETQYF.